This T cell receptor beta chain was documented in a study of blood T cell repertoires in COVID-19. In the study overall: The origin of the acute and convalescent COVID-19 samples was the United States, Italy and Spain. Sample material is recorded as cDNA or gDNA derived from T cells, B-cell-depleted T cells, or PBMCs.

Per the original data handling: Reference gene primer amplification in the assay estimated nucleated cell counts. Repertoires were generated with immunoSEQ multiplex PCR, while TCRdb's copy carries only in-frame clones and drops some. That table furnishes V, J and clone size, whereas the DNA furnished D and trimming. The profile shows 200,000 to 250,000 clones, around 88% of them singletons. This sequence was found in a woman aged 30 to 39 with COVID-19, enrolled during active disease. What was sequenced was peripheral blood.

CDR3 sequence (DNA): TGTGCCAGTAGTATCAACCAGGGTAGACTGAACACTGAAGCTTTCTTT. This codes for CASSINQGRLNTEAFF. The genes are TRBV19 and TRBJ1-1, with D possibly matching TRBD1 (5 bases). V gave up 3 bases and J gave up 0 bases, with 14 bases separating them. The germline V gene has CDR1 LNHDA and CDR2 SQIVND (reference sequence). The CDR3 runs 16 residues.